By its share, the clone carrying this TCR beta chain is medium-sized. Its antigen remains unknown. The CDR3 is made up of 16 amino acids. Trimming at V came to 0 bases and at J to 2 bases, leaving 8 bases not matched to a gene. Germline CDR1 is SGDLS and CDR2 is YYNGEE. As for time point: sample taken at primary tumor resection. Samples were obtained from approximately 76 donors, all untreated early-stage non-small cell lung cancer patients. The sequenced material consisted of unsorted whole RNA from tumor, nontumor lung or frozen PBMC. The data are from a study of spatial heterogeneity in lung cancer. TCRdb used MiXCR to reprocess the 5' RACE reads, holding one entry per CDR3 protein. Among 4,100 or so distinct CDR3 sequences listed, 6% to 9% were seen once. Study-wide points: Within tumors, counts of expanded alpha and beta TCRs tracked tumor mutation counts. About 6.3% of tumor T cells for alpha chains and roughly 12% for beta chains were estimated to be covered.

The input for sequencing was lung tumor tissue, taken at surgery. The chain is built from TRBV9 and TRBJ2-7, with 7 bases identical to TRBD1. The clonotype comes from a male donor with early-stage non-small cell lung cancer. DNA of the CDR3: TGTGCCAGCAGCGTAGAGGGGAGACAGGGTCCCTACGAGCAGTACTTC. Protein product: CASSVEGRQGPYEQYF.